These 18 T cell receptor beta chains were sequenced from one sample in a study of control samples from healthy donors and cancer patients. Method: immunoSEQ multiplex PCR; TCRdb's copy keeps in-frame clones and lacks some. This table has some 200,000 clones, 85% to 95% appearing once. Sequenced material: blood. These receptors all come from a man in his fifties in good health.

This chain uses TRBV27 with TRBJ1-1; no clear D. The CDR3 covers 13 residues. Germline V lookup: CDR1 MNHEY, CDR2 SMNVEV (reference sequence). With 5 bases removed from V and 0 bases from J, the gap between germline ends came to 7 bases. The CDR3 sequence is CASSPHLNTEAFF. Written as DNA, the CDR3 is TGTGCCAGCAGTCCACACTTGAACACTGAAGCTTTCTTT.

The V and J genes are TRBV7-9 and TRBJ2-4, with TRBD1 matching over 9 bases. J gave up 6 bases and V 4 bases, and 4 bases lay outside the gene matches. Germline V gives CDR1 SEHNR, CDR2 FQNEAQ (reference sequence). The CDR3 consists of 14 residues. In DNA form, the CDR3 reads TGTGCCAGCAGCTCGCCGGGACAGGGAAACATTCAGTACTTC. Its protein is CASSSPGQGNIQYF.

The rearrangement joins TRBV28 to TRBJ1-3; unclear D gene. In germline, CDR1 is MDHEN, CDR2 SYDVKM. The CDR3 has 12 amino acids. Trimming took off 6 bases at V and 2 bases at J, with 5 bases between the two ends. In DNA form, the CDR3 reads TGTGCCAGCAGAATACCTGGAAACACCATATATTTT. This gives the protein CASRIPGNTIYF. Looking up the rest from reference TRBV28 and TRBJ1-3 gives the full variable domain: DVKVTQSSRYLVKRTGEKVFLECVQDMDHENMFWYRQDPGLGLRLIYFSYDVKMKEKGDIPEGYSVSREKKERFSLILESASTNQTSMYLCASRIPGNTIYFGEGSWLTVV.

The chain recombines TRBV2 with TRBJ2-5, with 14 bases identical to TRBD2. The CDR3 covers 16 residues. J was trimmed by 9 bases and V by 10 bases; bases with no gene match: 16. Germline V gives CDR1 SNHLY, CDR2 FYNNEI. The CDR3 DNA sequence: TGTGCCACCGTTCCGGGACTAGCGGGGGAGTTTGGGGCCCAGTACTTC. This codes for CATVPGLAGEFGAQYF.

The chain links TRBV7-2 to TRBJ1-5; 8 nucleotides line up with TRBD1. CDR1 SGHTA and CDR2 FQGNSA come from the germline V gene. This CDR3 comprises 15 residues. V lost 5 bases and J lost 4; bases outside the gene matches: 7. In DNA, the CDR3 is TGTGCCAGCAGCATCGGAAGACAGGGGAATCAGCCCCAGCATTTT. Translation: CASSIGRQGNQPQHF.

This clone was detected only once. The chain carries TRBV4-1 and TRBJ2-1; perhaps TRBD1 as D (8 bases). This CDR3 has 17 residues. V was pared by 5 bases and J by 7 bases, with 24 bases between. Germline CDR1 and CDR2: MGHRA and YSYEKL. CDR3 in DNA: TGCGCCAGCAGCTCCCAGGGAGGGCAGGGGGCTAGGAATGAGCAGTTCTTC. Translated: CASSSQGGQGARNEQFF.

The chain has TRBV29-1 and TRBJ2-5, with D perhaps matching TRBD1 or TRBD2 (5 bases each). CDR1 is SQVTM, CDR2 ANQGSEA, per germline. V was pared by 2 bases and J by 3 bases, with 10 bases between. This CDR3 spans 13 amino acids. The CDR3 is CSVESQGEETQYF. CDR3 nucleotides: TGCAGCGTTGAAAGTCAGGGAGAAGAGACCCAGTACTTC.

This clone was found once. J is TRBJ2-4 and V is TRBV18; TRBD1 matches 9 bases. V was pared by 5 bases and J by 3 bases, with 8 bases of the junction left unmatched. Per germline, CDR1 KGHSH and CDR2 LQKENI. The CDR3 has 16 residues. CDR3 loop: CASSTTGGVGKNIQYF. In nucleotides, the CDR3 is TGTGCCAGCTCAACCACAGGGGGCGTTGGCAAAAACATTCAGTACTTC.

The V call is TRBV6-2 or TRBV6-3, the J call TRBJ1-5; TRBD1 is a possible D gene (5 bases). Germline-derived CDR1 and CDR2 are MNHEY and SVGEGT. V dropped 6 bases and J dropped 2 bases, with 11 bases sitting between them. The CDR3 covers 14 residues. DNA for the CDR3: TGTGCCAGCAGCCAGGGCGCACGCAATCAGCCCCAGCATTTT. The encoded protein is CASSQGARNQPQHF.

This sequence joins TRBV10-1 and TRBJ1-4; the D gene is possibly TRBD1 (5 bases). V was trimmed by 4 bases and J by 7 bases, leaving 10 bases between them. CDR3 length: 13 amino acids. Germline V gives CDR1 WNHNN, CDR2 SYGVQD (reference sequence). In nucleotides, the CDR3 is TGCGCCAGCAGTGGGTCAGGGACTGAAAAACTGTTTTTT. It specifies CASSGSGTEKLFF.

The chain recombines TRBV10-2 with TRBJ1-6, with D maybe TRBD1 (5 bases). Looked up from germline, CDR1 is WSHSY and CDR2 is SAAADI. This CDR3 has 14 residues. V shed 6 bases and J shed 8 bases, with 14 bases lying between them. Here the CDR3 DNA reads TGCGCCAGCAGGTCCGCACAGGAAGATTCACCCCTCCACTTT. It yields the protein CASRSAQEDSPLHF.

The chain is built from TRBV7-2 and TRBJ1-6, with 9 bases that match TRBD1. Germline loops: CDR1 SGHTA, CDR2 FQGNSA. CDR3 length: 14 residues. V dropped 10 bases and J dropped 7; count of bases not matched to a gene: 8. This CDR3 reads CATSAGTGNSPLHF. CDR3 in DNA: TGTGCCACCTCTGCGGGGACAGGGAATTCACCCCTCCACTTT.

The chain combines TRBV5-1 with TRBJ2-3, with a weak D call TRBD2 (5 bases). The CDR3 has 15 amino acids. CDR1 is SGHRS and CDR2 is YFSETQ in the germline V gene. The V and J ends lost 4 bases and 11 bases respectively, with 23 bases between them. DNA of the CDR3: TGCGCCAGCAGCCCGTCGTCAGGAGGCCCAGACGGGCAGTATTTT. It encodes CASSPSSGGPDGQYF.

V and J are TRBV27 and TRBJ2-7; D ambiguous. The germline gives CDR1 MNHEY, CDR2 SMNVEV (reference sequence). There are 13 residues in the CDR3. V lost 2 bases and J lost 2, with 7 bases in between. CDR3 residues: CASSLTPTYEQYF. CDR3 nucleotides: TGTGCCAGCAGTTTAACACCTACCTACGAGCAGTACTTC.

The genes are TRBV5-4 and TRBJ2-3, with 14 bases identical to TRBD2. V shed 5 bases and J 9 bases; nucleotides not matched to a gene: 8. CDR1 SGHNT and CDR2 YYREEE come from the germline V gene (reference sequence). The CDR3 is 15 residues long. CDR3 bases: TGTGCCAGCAGTTACCCGGGACTAGCGGGGGAGACGCAGTATTTT. It specifies CASSYPGLAGETQYF.

The chain's CDR3 is CATTPGVAGKIDTQYF. In DNA, the CDR3 is TGTGCCACCACTCCCGGGGTAGCGGGTAAAATTGATACGCAGTATTTT. The chain combines TRBV24-1 with TRBJ2-3, with 7 bases lining up with TRBD2. Trimming removed 8 bases from V and 6 bases from J; junction bases left unmatched: 16. Per the germline V gene, CDR1 is KGHDR and CDR2 is SFDVKD. The CDR3 runs 16 residues.

The chain employs TRBV28 and TRBJ1-2; D is uncertain. Trimming removed 5 bases from V and 8 bases from J, with 15 bases in between. The CDR3 length is 13 residues. The germline V gene has CDR1 MDHEN and CDR2 SYDVKM. CDR3 residues: CASSGRQPGGYTF. CDR3 DNA sequence: TGTGCCAGCAGTGGCAGGCAGCCTGGGGGCTACACCTTC.

The J gene is TRBJ2-5, the V gene TRBV7-7; a weak D match, TRBD2 (5 bases). The CDR3 is 16 residues long. The germline CDR1 and CDR2 sequences are SSHAT and FNYEAQ (reference sequence). The V and J ends lost 5 bases and 3 bases respectively, with 19 bases between them. The CDR3 DNA reads TGTGCCAGCAGCCCAGTCGGGATTACCGGGGAAGAGACCCAGTACTTC. This sequence encodes CASSPVGITGEETQYF.